This T cell receptor beta chain was recovered during a study of shared clonotypes between healthy human individuals. Broader study findings: Against clonotypes common to all four donors, non-shared ones had lower generation probabilities.

Here immunoSEQ multiplex PCR was the method, and the copy in TCRdb shows in-frame clones only, minus some. The sample has about 2.3 million clones, approximately 95% seen once. Splitting of CD4+ cells produced CD45RA+ naive and CD45RA-negative memory subsets. In regard to this clone: Its antigen is unknown.

The TCR was taken from a man in his late teens or twenties in good health. Some clones in this sample may be carry-over from other donors' samples. Sequencing was performed on naive CD4+ T cells from PBMCs. Subset of the sample: CD45RA+ positively selected.

The CDR3 is CAGTGGTEAFF. The DNA of the CDR3 is TGTGCCGGCACAGGGGGCACTGAAGCTTTCTTT. This chain uses TRBV2 with TRBJ1-1; TRBD1 agrees at 8 bases. There are 11 residues in the CDR3. CDR1 and CDR2 from the germline V gene are SNHLY and FYNNEI. The ends lost 11 bases at V and 4 bases at J; junction bases unmatched: 3.